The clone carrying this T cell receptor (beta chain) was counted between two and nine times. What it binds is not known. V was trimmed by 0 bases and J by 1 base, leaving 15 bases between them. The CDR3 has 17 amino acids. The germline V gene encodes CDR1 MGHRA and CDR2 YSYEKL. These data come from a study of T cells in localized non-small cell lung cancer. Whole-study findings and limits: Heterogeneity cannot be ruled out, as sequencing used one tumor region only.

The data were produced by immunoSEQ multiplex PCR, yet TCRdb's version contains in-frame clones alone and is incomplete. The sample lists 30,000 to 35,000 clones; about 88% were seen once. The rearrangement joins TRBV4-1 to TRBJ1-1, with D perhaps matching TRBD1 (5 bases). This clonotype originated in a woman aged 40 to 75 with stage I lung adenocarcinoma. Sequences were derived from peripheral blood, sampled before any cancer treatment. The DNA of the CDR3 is TGCGCCAGCAGCCAAGAAAGATTCCAGGGCTCGAACACTGAAGCTTTCTTT. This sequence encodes CASSQERFQGSNTEAFF.